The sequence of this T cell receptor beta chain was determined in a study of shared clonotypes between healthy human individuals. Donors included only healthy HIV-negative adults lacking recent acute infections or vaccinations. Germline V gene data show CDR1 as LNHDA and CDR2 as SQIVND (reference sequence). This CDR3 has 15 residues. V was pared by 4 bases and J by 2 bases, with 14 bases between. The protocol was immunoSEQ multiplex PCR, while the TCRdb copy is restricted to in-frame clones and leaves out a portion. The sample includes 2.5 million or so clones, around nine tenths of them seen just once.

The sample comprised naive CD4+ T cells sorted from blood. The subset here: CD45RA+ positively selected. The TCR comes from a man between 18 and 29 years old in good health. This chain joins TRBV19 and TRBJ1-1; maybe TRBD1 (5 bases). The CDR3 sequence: CASSTHGRGNTEAFF. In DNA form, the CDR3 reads TGTGCCAGTAGTACCCACGGGAGGGGAAACACTGAAGCTTTCTTT.